Reported below is one T cell receptor beta chain. The antigen remains unidentified. Germline V gives CDR1 SEHNR, CDR2 FQNEAQ (reference sequence). The CDR3 sequence is 12 residues long. Trimming shortened V by 1 base and J by 6 bases, and 5 bases separated the two germline ends. Not a single patient had been given any form of treatment at any point before undergoing thyroid surgery. These data are taken from a study of metastatic and nonmetastatic thyroid tumors. Study-level background: Repertoires from malignant and benign thyroid patients were compared across blood and tumor or nodule tissue.

Overall study results and limits: Patients with malignant thyroid tumors reportedly had significantly higher TCR beta diversity than those with benign nodules, in blood and tumor.

As processed by the authors: Clinicopathological groups of papillary thyroid cancer showed CDR3 differences that were used to build a distant-metastasis classifier. MiXCR re-clonotyped the PCR reads for TCRdb. These V and J calls derive from TCRdb rather than the authors' analysis. Here the sample spans some 21,000 clones, roughly 11% being singletons. This receptor was taken from a female donor with papillary thyroid cancer or a benign thyroid nodule (not recorded which). Some clones in this sample may be carry-over from other donors' samples. The V call is TRBV7-9, the J call TRBJ2-3; D is undetermined. Sequenced input: blood. The CDR3 nucleotides are TGTGCCAGCAGCTTAGTTTGGGATACGCAGTATTTT. Amino acid sequence: CASSLVWDTQYF.